The T cell receptor beta chain under discussion was sequenced for a study of T-cell reconstitution after alpha-beta-depleted transplantation in children. Study conclusions and caveats: Reportedly, roughly two months post-transplant, alpha-beta T cells arose from several hundred expanded graft clones. Diversity of TCRbeta at day 60 was high in some patients, arising from surviving recipient T cells and thymic progenitors. At the one-year point after transplant, T-cell counts and TCRbeta diversity were found to come mostly from T cells that had been newly produced.

Molecular barcoding with unique molecular identifiers was used for the TCRbeta library. MiXCR, run by TCRdb on the PCR reads, gives a single entry per CDR3 protein. Among 70,000 to 95,000 distinct CDR3 sequences listed, 15% to 19% were seen once. For this clonotype: Its specificity is not known.

V shed 2 bases and J shed 4 bases, with 12 bases lying between them. The CDR3 sequence is 15 residues long. Looked up from germline, CDR1 is SGHRS and CDR2 is YFSETQ. The specimen comprised PBMCs, mostly from graft donor cells, sampled 180 days after TCRalphabeta/CD19-depleted stem cell transplant. This chain uses TRBV5-1 with TRBJ2-2; D gene unclear. The clonotype was recovered from a male patient between 2 and 9 years old who had a stem cell transplant for acute lymphoblastic leukemia, so the T cells may come from the graft donor. CDR3 protein: CASSFRTVGTGELFF. The CDR3 DNA follows: TGCGCCAGCAGCTTTCGGACGGTTGGCACCGGGGAGCTGTTTTTT. Full variable domain (rest looked up from reference TRBV5-1 and TRBJ2-2): KAGVTQTPRYLIKTRGQQVTLSCSPISGHRSVSWYQQTPGQGLQFLFEYFSETQRNKGNFPGRFSGRQFSNSRSEMNVSTLELGDSALYLCASSFRTVGTGELFFGEGSRLTVL.